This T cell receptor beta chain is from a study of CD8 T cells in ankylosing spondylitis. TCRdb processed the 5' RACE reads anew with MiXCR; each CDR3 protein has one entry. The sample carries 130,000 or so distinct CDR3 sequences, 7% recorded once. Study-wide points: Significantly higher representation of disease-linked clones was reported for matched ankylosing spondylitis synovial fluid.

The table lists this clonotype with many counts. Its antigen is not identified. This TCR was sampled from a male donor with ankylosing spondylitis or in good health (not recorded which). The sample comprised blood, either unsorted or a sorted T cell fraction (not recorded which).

In DNA, the CDR3 is TGTGCCAGCATCAGGACAGGGCTCATTGTTACAGATACGCAGTATTTT. Amino acid sequence: CASIRTGLIVTDTQYF. The chain links TRBV28 to TRBJ2-3; 8 nucleotides match TRBD1. V shed 7 bases, J shed 3 bases, and the junction held 12 bases outside the gene matches. The germline gives CDR1 MDHEN, CDR2 SYDVKM. The CDR3 has 16 residues.